The source of this T cell receptor beta chain is a study of neoadjuvant anti-PD-1 for oral cavity cancer. The CDR3 covers 16 residues. Germline V gene sequence: CDR1 MNHNS, CDR2 SASEGT. V shed 3 bases, J shed 6 bases, and the junction held 10 bases outside the gene matches. Sequencing used immunoSEQ multiplex PCR; TCRdb keeps in-frame clones, though not all of them. The sample includes 13,000 to 15,000 clones, roughly 64% of them seen just once. Sequencing was performed on PBMCs, taken before nivolumab (anti-PD-1) treatment. This receptor was taken from a person aged 40-85 years with oral cavity squamous cell carcinoma. This chain uses TRBV6-1 with TRBJ2-7; 11 positions agree with TRBD2. CDR3 amino acids: CASSENPLAGESEQYF. CDR3 bases: TGTGCCAGCAGTGAGAACCCACTAGCGGGAGAAAGCGAGCAGTACTTC.